The 5 T cell receptor beta chains below come from one sample, sequenced in a study of post-analysis software for immune sequencing data. Notes on the study in general: With TRBV5-6, TRBV5-1 and TRBV20-1 included, about 5 TRBV segments were more frequent in patients than in controls.

Unique-molecular-identifier-tagged TCR beta cDNA libraries were used. TCRdb reprocessed the PCR reads via MiXCR and lists one record per CDR3 protein. The data contain roughly 540,000 distinct CDR3 sequences, approximately 31% of them singletons. These receptors are not linked to any known antigen. Sequencing input: blood. Source of these receptors: a girl aged 2-17 years with multiple sclerosis.

This clonotype was counted a few times. V is TRBV15 and J is TRBJ2-3, with TRBD1 matching over 10 bases. The CDR3 has 19 residues. CDR1 is LNHNV, CDR2 YYDKDF, per germline (reference sequence). Trimming cost V 0 bases and J 3 bases; bases outside gene matches: 12. The CDR3 reads CATSREDRGRFLRTDTQYF. DNA of the CDR3: TGTGCCACCAGCAGAGAAGACAGGGGGCGATTTCTTAGGACAGATACGCAGTATTTT.

Points on this clonotype: Mismatch with germline at one junction end may stem from a read error. The chain joins TRBV4-2 to TRBJ2-5; 7 bases line up with TRBD2. Germline V gene sequence: CDR1 LGHNA, CDR2 YNFKEQ. This CDR3 region has 14 residues. The CDR3: CASSMGGKQETLYF. The CDR3 DNA reads TGTGCCAGCAGTATGGGGGGGAAACAAGAGACCCTGTACTTC.

As concerns this clonotype: The junction does not match germline at one end; this may be a read error. The V and J genes are TRBV10-2 and TRBJ2-5, with 7 bases matching TRBD1. In germline, CDR1 is WSHSY, CDR2 SAAADI. This CDR3 has 16 amino acids. CDR3 nucleotides: TGCGCCGGCAGTGACCTTGGGACAGACAACCAAGAGACCCAGTACTTC. Translation gives CAGSDLGTDNQETQYF.

The chain is built from TRBV20-1 and TRBJ2-1, with TRBD2 identical over 8 bases. CDR1 is DFQATT and CDR2 is SNEGSKA in the germline V gene (reference sequence). The ends lost 1 base at V and 5 bases at J; junction bases unmatched: 7. The CDR3 consists of 15 residues. The DNA of the CDR3 is TGCAGTGCTAGAGTTACACTAGCGGACCACAATGAGCAGTTCTTC. As protein: CSARVTLADHNEQFF.

The V and J genes are TRBV29-1 and TRBJ1-4; D might be TRBD1 (5 bases). Germline V gene data show CDR1 as SQVTM and CDR2 as ANQGSEA. CDR3 length equals 13 residues. V was trimmed by 4 bases and J by 12 bases, leaving 18 bases between them. The CDR3 nucleotides are TGCAGCGTTGTTCAACAGGCATCCAGCCAACTGTTTTTT. Translating it yields CSVVQQASSQLFF.